This T cell receptor (beta chain) emerged from a study of CD8 T cells in Susac syndrome. For this clonotype: The antigen remains undetermined.

CDR3 size: 18 residues. Germline CDR1 KGHSH, CDR2 LQKENI. V was clipped by 4 bases and J by 0 bases; unmatched bases: 11. The authors reverse transcribed 0.5 to 1 ug RNA with random hexamers. Amplification of TCR beta CDR3 spanned 54 Vbeta and 13 Jbeta via immunoSEQ multiplex PCR. MiXCR was run by TCRdb on the immunoSEQ multiplex PCR reads, yielding one entry per CDR3 protein. Among 150,000 to 200,000 distinct CDR3 sequences listed, around 94% were seen once. Overall study findings and caveats: Regarding the TCR sequencing and HLA analysis, the study admitted that a relatively small number of individuals were involved.

High-throughput TCR beta sequencing covered peripheral CD8+ and CD4+ T cells. The chain is built from TRBV18 and TRBJ2-1; TRBD2 matches 8 bases. The sample comprised CD4+ T cells from PBMCs. This sequence originates from a human donor in good health. This CDR3 is CASSLLPTGTSSYNEQFF. The CDR3 region has the DNA TGTGCCAGCTCACTGCTACCAACCGGGACTAGCTCCTACAATGAGCAGTTCTTC.